One sample yielded the 28 T cell receptor beta chains listed below, sequenced in a study of blood T cell repertoires in COVID-19 (dated by TCRdb to the early 2020s). The library relied on the immunoSEQ multiplex PCR assay. TCRdb took this table from immuneACCESS and kept in-frame rearrangements with V and J called. Such tables lack part of the clones; where checked against another copy, unresolved V genes explain under half of the gap, and the rest is unexplained. For this sample there are a few hundred thousand clones; approximately 84% appear just once. The top ten clones comprise roughly 3% of the sample. Sequenced: PBMCs or T cells enriched from blood (not recorded which). These receptors were collected from a woman in her 30s who had recovered from COVID-19.

The CDR3 spells CASSLGGRGPPEAFF. CDR3 nucleotides: TGTGCCAGCAGTTTGGGGGGGAGGGGTCCCCCTGAAGCTTTCTTT. J is TRBJ1-1 and V is TRBV28; TRBD1 might be the D (5 bases). V lost 3 bases and J lost 6, with 17 bases in between. Germline CDR1 and CDR2: MDHEN and SYDVKM. CDR3 length: 15 residues.

V is TRBV7-2 and J is TRBJ2-1, with D possibly matching TRBD1 (5 bases). V was shortened by 4 bases and J by 3 bases, with 7 bases between the two germline ends. The CDR3 consists of 13 residues. Looked up from germline, CDR1 is SGHTA and CDR2 is FQGNSA. As DNA, the CDR3 is TGTGCCAGCAGCTACGACAGCTACAATGAGCAGTTCTTC. Amino acid sequence: CASSYDSYNEQFF. The full variable domain, its missing parts supplied by reference TRBV7-2 and TRBJ2-1, is GAGVSQSPSNKVTEKGKDVELRCDPISGHTALYWYRQSLGQGLEFLIYFQGNSAPDKSGLPSDRFSAERTGGSVSTLTIQRTQQEDSAVYLCASSYDSYNEQFFGPGTRLTVL.

This clone was seen once. The chain carries TRBV11-2 and TRBJ1-5; tentatively, D is TRBD1 (5 bases). Germline lookup yields CDR1 SGHAT and CDR2 FQNNGV. Trimming cost V 5 bases and J 10 bases, with 12 bases left between them. CDR3 length: 12 amino acids. The CDR3 sequence: CASSATGGPQHF. For the CDR3, the DNA is TGTGCCAGCAGCGCTACCGGGGGACCCCAGCATTTT.

The chain employs TRBV27 and TRBJ2-3; no reliable D call. Per germline, CDR1 MNHEY and CDR2 SMNVEV (reference sequence). The length of the CDR3 is 16 residues. V lost 2 bases, J lost 1 base, and 13 bases lay in between. The CDR3 sequence is CASSLHSHGGTDTQYF. CDR3 DNA sequence: TGTGCCAGCAGTTTACATTCTCACGGAGGCACAGATACGCAGTATTTT.

V usage is TRBV5-1 and J usage is TRBJ1-5; TRBD1 is a possible D gene (6 bases). Trimming left V 4 bases short and J 3 bases short, with 11 bases between. CDR3 size: 14 residues. Germline V gives CDR1 SGHRS, CDR2 YFSETQ. The CDR3 DNA reads TGCGCCAGCAGCCCAGGGGCGATCAATCAGCCCCAGCATTTT. Translation: CASSPGAINQPQHF.

The chain has TRBV28 and TRBJ1-1; 9 bases are a match to TRBD1. Germline V gene data show CDR1 as MDHEN and CDR2 as SYDVKM. The CDR3 is made up of 14 amino acids. After removal of 2 bases from V and 5 bases from J, the junction contained 3 bases not matched to a gene. The CDR3 loop is CASSLTGTGTEAFF. Written as DNA, the CDR3 is TGTGCCAGCAGTTTAACCGGGACAGGGACTGAAGCTTTCTTT.

The chain has TRBV13 and TRBJ2-1, with TRBD2 matching 7 bases. Trimming cost V 6 bases and J 0 bases; bases outside gene matches: 8. Germline V gene lookup returns CDR1 PRHDT and CDR2 FYEKMQ (reference sequence). CDR3 length: 16 amino acids. The CDR3 protein is CASRPSGESSYNEQFF. The CDR3, as DNA: TGTGCCAGCAGGCCTAGCGGTGAGAGCTCCTACAATGAGCAGTTCTTC.

The gene calls are TRBV29-1 and TRBJ2-7, with D uncertain. The CDR3 totals 12 residues. V was trimmed by 5 bases and J by 0 bases, leaving 8 bases between them. Germline assignment: CDR1 SQVTM and CDR2 ANQGSEA. As DNA, the CDR3 is TGCAGCGTTTTGAGGAACTCCTACGAGCAGTACTTC. This codes for CSVLRNSYEQYF.

The rearrangement links TRBV19 to TRBJ1-2, with 9 bases aligning to TRBD1. CDR3 size: 15 residues. Trimming removed 3 bases from V and 3 bases from J; junction bases left unmatched: 5. The germline CDR1 and CDR2 sequences are LNHDA and SQIVND (reference sequence). The CDR3 region is CASSIGTGTYYGYTF. CDR3 bases: TGTGCCAGTAGTATTGGGACAGGGACATACTATGGCTACACCTTC. Based on the CDR3 plus reference TRBV19 and TRBJ1-2, the full variable domain is DGGITQSPKYLFRKEGQNVTLSCEQNLNHDAMYWYRQDPGQGLRLIYYSQIVNDFQKGDIAEGYSVSREKKESFPLTVTSAQKNPTAFYLCASSIGTGTYYGYTFGSGTRLTVV.

The chain uses TRBV11-3 and TRBJ2-2, with D perhaps TRBD1 (6 bases). The V gene lost 4 bases and the J gene lost 2 bases, with 17 bases spanning the gap. This CDR3 contains 17 residues. Germline V CDR1 and CDR2: SGHNT, YENEEA. The CDR3 coding sequence is TGTGCCAGCAGCTCCGATCGGTGGGACAACAACACCGGGGAGCTGTTTTTT. This encodes CASSSDRWDNNTGELFF. Full variable domain (rest looked up from reference TRBV11-3 and TRBJ2-2): EAGVVQSPRYKIIEKKQPVAFWCNPISGHNTLYWYLQNLGQGPELLIRYENEEAVDDSQLPKDRFSAERLKGVDSTLKIQPAELGDSAVYLCASSSDRWDNNTGELFFGEGSRLTVL.

The V call is TRBV12-3 or TRBV12-4, the J call TRBJ1-2; a possible D gene is TRBD1 (5 bases). V was pared by 5 bases and J by 8 bases, with 12 bases between. The CDR3 contains 12 residues. The CDR3 DNA follows: TGTGCCAGCAGTGAAGGGGTATCGGGCTACACCTTC. It translates to CASSEGVSGYTF.

The CDR3 reads CASREATGGNEQFF. Here the CDR3 DNA reads TGCGCCAGTCGTGAAGCGACAGGGGGGAATGAGCAGTTCTTC. V gene TRBV10-2 combines with J gene TRBJ2-1; 9 bases line up with TRBD1. Germline V gene lookup returns CDR1 WSHSY and CDR2 SAAADI. CDR3 length: 14 amino acids. V shed 9 bases and J 7 bases; nucleotides not matched to a gene: 10.

The chain has TRBV2 and TRBJ1-5; D might be TRBD1 (6 bases). Germline CDR1 is SNHLY and CDR2 is FYNNEI. The CDR3 spans 14 residues. The V gene lost 7 bases and the J gene lost 3 bases, with 13 bases spanning the gap. CDR3 amino acids: CASTLQGANQPQHF. The CDR3 nucleotides are TGTGCCAGCACGTTACAGGGTGCCAATCAGCCCCAGCATTTT.

This clone came up once. The rearrangement links TRBV4-1 to TRBJ1-1; D is possibly TRBD1 (5 bases). The CDR3 covers 13 residues. Trimming took off 3 bases at V and 2 bases at J, with 7 bases between the two ends. Germline assignment: CDR1 MGHRA and CDR2 YSYEKL. The CDR3 bases are TGCGCCAGCAGCCAGACAGTTAACACTGAAGCTTTCTTT. Encoded protein: CASSQTVNTEAFF.

The rearrangement links TRBV5-6 to TRBJ1-1; a possible D gene is TRBD1 (5 bases). The V end lost 3 bases, the J end lost 5 bases, and 20 bases lay between the germline ends. The CDR3 spans 16 residues. Looked up from germline, CDR1 is SGHDT and CDR2 is YYEEEE. The CDR3 DNA reads TGTGCCAGCAGCTCGGGAGGGGCAGGGAGAAGAACTGAAGCTTTCTTT. This gives the protein CASSSGGAGRRTEAFF.

The rearrangement uses TRBV5-1 and TRBJ1-6; 11 nucleotides line up with TRBD1. The CDR3 extends over 16 amino acids. From germline, CDR1 is SGHRS and CDR2 YFSETQ. V lost 5 bases to trimming and J lost 2 bases; unmatched junction nucleotides: 3. CDR3: CASRPGQGAYNSPLHF. The CDR3 nucleotides are TGCGCCAGCAGGCCGGGACAGGGGGCCTATAATTCACCCCTCCACTTT.

This chain links TRBV27 with TRBJ1-2; possibly TRBD1 for D (6 bases). Germline V gene lookup returns CDR1 MNHEY and CDR2 SMNVEV (reference sequence). CDR3 length: 15 amino acids. Deletions cut 6 bases from V and 8 bases from J, with 22 bases between. CDR3 amino acids: CASSPAGAGEGGYTF. The CDR3 coding sequence is TGTGCCAGCAGCCCCGCCGGGGCAGGGGAAGGGGGCTACACCTTC.

This clone was counted between two and nine times. This CDR3 is also generated by other DNA sequences in the sample. Written as DNA, the CDR3 is TGTGCCAGTAGCCTGGACAGGGGTAATGAAAAACTGTTTTTT. Its protein is CASSLDRGNEKLFF. The chain carries TRBV19 and TRBJ1-4; 9 bases match TRBD1. The ends lost 6 bases at V and 4 bases at J; junction bases unmatched: 3. Germline lookup yields CDR1 LNHDA and CDR2 SQIVND (reference sequence). The CDR3 has 14 amino acids.

The chain employs TRBV5-1 and TRBJ1-4, with D possibly being TRBD1 (5 bases). CDR3 size: 14 residues. The germline gives CDR1 SGHRS, CDR2 YFSETQ. Trimming took 2 bases from V and 7 from J, leaving 12 bases between them. The CDR3 DNA is TGCGCCAGCAGCTTCGGCGGGGCGGGTGAAAAACTGTTTTTT. Translated: CASSFGGAGEKLFF.

This clone occurred once. The rearrangement uses TRBV28 and TRBJ1-1; TRBD1 aligns across 7 bases. Germline CDR1 and CDR2: MDHEN and SYDVKM. V shed 6 bases, J shed 2 bases, and the junction held 6 bases outside the gene matches. CDR3 length: 14 amino acids. CDR3 nucleotides: TGTGCCAGCAGCCCCTGGGACAGTAACACTGAAGCTTTCTTT. Amino acid sequence: CASSPWDSNTEAFF.

This clone was seen only once. This sample includes further DNA sequences coding for the same CDR3. V is TRBV18 and J is TRBJ2-1; TRBD2 agrees at 8 bases. V lost 0 bases and J lost 5; bases outside the gene matches: 3. CDR3 length equals 15 residues. The germline CDR1 and CDR2 sequences are KGHSH and LQKENI. The CDR3 loop is CASSPPSGRDNEQFF. The CDR3 bases are TGTGCCAGCTCACCACCGAGCGGGAGAGACAATGAGCAGTTCTTC.

This chain links TRBV19 with TRBJ2-5, with D tentatively TRBD2 (5 bases). Germline-derived CDR1 and CDR2 are LNHDA and SQIVND (reference sequence). The ends were cut back, 7 bases at V and 5 bases at J, with 17 bases in the middle. This CDR3 comprises 14 residues. The CDR3 here is CASNKDWRLETQYF. The CDR3 DNA reads TGTGCCAGTAATAAGGACTGGAGGTTGGAGACCCAGTACTTC.

The V gene is TRBV7-2, the J gene TRBJ2-5, with D maybe TRBD1 (5 bases). Looked up from germline, CDR1 is SGHTA and CDR2 is FQGNSA. V was trimmed by 5 bases and J by 2 bases, leaving 15 bases between them. This CDR3 comprises 15 residues. The CDR3 reads CASSPWAGQQETQYF. The CDR3 region has the DNA TGTGCCAGCAGCCCATGGGCAGGGCAGCAAGAGACCCAGTACTTC.

The chain employs TRBV19 and TRBJ2-1, with no clear D. Trimming left V 0 bases short and J 0 bases short, with 6 bases between. CDR1 is LNHDA and CDR2 is SQIVND in the germline V gene (reference sequence). CDR3 length: 15 residues. The CDR3 bases are TGTGCCAGTAGTATAGACCGTTACTCCTACAATGAGCAGTTCTTC. Protein: CASSIDRYSYNEQFF.

V gene TRBV5-1 combines with J gene TRBJ2-2; 10 nucleotides match TRBD2. This CDR3 is built from 15 residues. Per the germline V gene, CDR1 is SGHRS and CDR2 is YFSETQ. The V and J ends lost 7 bases and 5 bases, in that order; junction bases with no gene match: 8. The CDR3 sequence: CASQGTTSGTGELFF. DNA of the CDR3: TGCGCCAGCCAGGGTACGACTAGCGGGACCGGGGAGCTGTTTTTT. Together with reference TRBV5-1 and TRBJ2-2, the CDR3 gives the full variable domain: KAGVTQTPRYLIKTRGQQVTLSCSPISGHRSVSWYQQTPGQGLQFLFEYFSETQRNKGNFPGRFSGRQFSNSRSEMNVSTLELGDSALYLCASQGTTSGTGELFFGEGSRLTVL.

This clone has only one observation. The chain couples TRBV2 to TRBJ1-1; D is possibly TRBD1 (5 bases). The CDR3 length is 14 residues. Trimming removed 4 bases from V and 0 bases from J, with 9 bases in between. Germline CDR1 SNHLY, CDR2 FYNNEI. Here the CDR3 DNA reads TGTGCCAGCAGTGCCGACAGTATGAACACTGAAGCTTTCTTT. Translating it yields CASSADSMNTEAFF. Using reference TRBV2 and TRBJ1-1 for the parts outside the CDR3, the full variable domain is EPEVTQTPSHQVTQMGQEVILRCVPISNHLYFYWYRQILGQKVEFLVSFYNNEISEKSEIFDDQFSVERPDGSNFTLKIRSTKLEDSAMYFCASSADSMNTEAFFGQGTRLTVV.

This chain joins TRBV19 and TRBJ2-6; 8 bases align to TRBD1. This CDR3 spans 20 amino acids. V lost 7 bases, J lost 0 bases, and 17 bases stayed unmatched. Germline CDR1 reads LNHDA; CDR2 reads SQIVND (reference sequence). In DNA, the CDR3 is TGTGCCAGTACGAAAGAAACAACCGGGACAGGAAACTCTGGGGCCAACGTCCTGACTTTC. Translating it yields CASTKETTGTGNSGANVLTF.

V is TRBV28 and J is TRBJ1-1; possibly TRBD1 for D (6 bases). CDR1 is MDHEN and CDR2 is SYDVKM in the germline V gene. The CDR3 has 15 amino acids. The ends were cut back, 4 bases at V and 5 bases at J, with 17 bases in the middle. The chain's CDR3 is CASSSPSWQGTEAFF. The CDR3 DNA follows: TGTGCCAGCAGTTCCCCCTCTTGGCAGGGGACTGAAGCTTTCTTT.